The entry below gives a single TCR beta chain sequence along with its context. Germline CDR1 and CDR2: SGHTA and FQGTGA. The V segment lost 5 bases and the J segment 4 bases; nucleotides outside the gene matches: 9. The CDR3 is made up of 15 amino acids. Participant reports of clinical history set cohort assignment. People in the exposed group encountered a COVID-19 case within 2 weeks before entering the study. This specimen belongs to a study of blood T cell repertoires in COVID-19. Study overall: Collection of acute and convalescent COVID-19 samples took place in the United States, Italy and Spain.

The assay was immunoSEQ multiplex PCR, and TCRdb's table has in-frame clones only and misses some. The repertoire holds approximately 190,000 clones, over 80% seen once, with approximately 3% in the top ten. The V and J genes are TRBV7-3 and TRBJ2-7; 9 bases fit TRBD2. Sequencing input: PBMCs or T cells enriched from blood (not recorded which). The clonotype comes from a woman aged 25 to 39 who had been exposed to COVID-19. CDR3 sequence: CASSHPGTSSYEQYF. In DNA, the CDR3 is TGTGCCAGCAGCCATCCCGGGACTAGCTCTTACGAGCAGTACTTC.